One sample yielded the 25 T cell receptor beta chains listed below, sequenced in a study of blood T cells in healthy people across ages. PCR was performed a second time for roughly 6 to 12 cycles using a sample-barcoded 5' primer and a J-beta primer mix. TCRdb re-derived calls from the 5' RACE reads in MiXCR, one entry per CDR3 protein. The table shows approximately 780,000 distinct CDR3 sequences, with more than 25% occurring only once. This sample also appeared in a second study, on T cells of mothers and their children.

Sequencing was carried out using blood. These receptors were obtained from a boy between 10 and 17 years old in good health.

V and J are TRBV28 and TRBJ2-5; the match to TRBD2 covers 7 bases. Trimming cost V 1 base and J 11 bases; bases outside gene matches: 7. Germline-derived CDR1 and CDR2 are MDHEN and SYDVKM. CDR3 length: 13 residues. The DNA for the CDR3 is TGTGCCAGCAGTTTATCATACAGGCGGGAGCAGTACTTC. Its translation is CASSLSYRREQYF.

This clonotype was detected a few times. The chain carries TRBV5-1 and TRBJ2-1; D is possibly TRBD1 or TRBD2 (6 bases each). The tail of the sequence fits TRBJ2-5 better, so the J call may be wrong. The CDR3 has 14 amino acids. Germline values: CDR1 SGHRS, CDR2 YFSETQ. As DNA, the CDR3 is TGCGCCAGCAGCTTGGAGGGGGGTTCGGAGACCCAGTACTTC. Its translation: CASSLEGGSETQYF.

V is TRBV20-1 and J is TRBJ2-1; 13 nucleotides match TRBD2. Unmatched junction bases numbered 7, after V lost 0 bases and J lost 8 bases. From germline, CDR1 is DFQATT and CDR2 SNEGSKA (reference sequence). This CDR3 is built from 16 residues. The CDR3 DNA follows: TGCAGTGCTAGAGATTGGACTAGCGGGAGTCTCGATGAGCAGTTCTTC. This sequence encodes CSARDWTSGSLDEQFF.

In its sample, this clonotype was seen a few times. The chain carries TRBV4-1 and TRBJ2-5, with 10 bases lining up with TRBD2. The length of the CDR3 is 15 residues. After removal of 2 bases from V and 5 bases from J, the junction contained 5 bases not matched to a gene. Germline V CDR1 and CDR2: MGHRA, YSYEKL. The CDR3 is CASSQQPTSGETQYF. DNA for the CDR3: TGCGCCAGCAGCCAACAACCGACTAGCGGGGAGACCCAGTACTTC.

This chain joins TRBV4-1 and TRBJ2-2; the D gene is possibly TRBD2 (7 bases). The length of the CDR3 is 14 residues. The germline gives CDR1 MGHRA, CDR2 YSYEKL. The V gene lost 5 bases and the J gene lost 7 bases, with 14 bases spanning the gap. The chain's CDR3 is CASSSEGGGGELFF. Here the CDR3 DNA reads TGCGCCAGCAGCTCCGAGGGGGGGGGCGGGGAGCTGTTTTTT.

J is TRBJ2-7 and V is TRBV7-9; TRBD1 agrees at 7 bases. Unmatched junction bases numbered 6, after V lost 5 bases and J lost 5 bases. Germline V lookup: CDR1 SEHNR, CDR2 FQNEAQ (reference sequence). The CDR3 has 13 residues. The CDR3 is CASSLGQWNEQYF. The CDR3 nucleotides are TGTGCCAGCAGCCTGGGACAGTGGAACGAGCAGTACTTC.

J is TRBJ1-1 and V is TRBV9, with TRBD1 identical over 9 bases. The J segment lost 6 bases and the V segment lost 0 bases, leaving 3 bases of the junction unmatched. The CDR3 runs 14 residues. The V gene's germline CDR1 is SGDLS and CDR2 YYNGEE. In DNA form, the CDR3 reads TGTGCCAGCAGCGTAGCTGGGGACAGGGCTGAAGCTTTCTTT. Protein: CASSVAGDRAEAFF.

This chain connects TRBV15 to TRBJ1-5, with a weak D call TRBD1 (5 bases). From germline, CDR1 is LNHNV and CDR2 YYDKDF (reference sequence). CDR3 length: 16 residues. V lost 4 bases, J lost 0 bases, and 13 bases lay in between. The CDR3 DNA sequence: TGTGCCACCAGCATAAACGGGGGGTATAGCAATCAGCCCCAGCATTTT. The encoded protein is CATSINGGYSNQPQHF.

There are a few counts of this clonotype. The chain recombines TRBV3-1 with TRBJ1-6; D unclear. CDR1 and CDR2 (germline): LGHDT, YNNKEL (reference sequence). The CDR3 is 15 residues long. Between the trimmed V and J ends, which lost 7 bases and 7 bases, there was a span of 17 bases. Here the CDR3 reads CASNGGRILNSPLHF. CDR3 DNA sequence: TGTGCCAGCAACGGCGGACGGATCCTAAATTCACCCCTCCACTTT.

Ten or more counts support this clonotype. The V call is TRBV30, the J call TRBJ2-5; D unresolved. The germline CDR1 and CDR2 sequences are GTSNPN and SVGIG (reference sequence). Trimming took off 3 bases at V and 1 base at J, with 9 bases between the two ends. This CDR3 region has 13 residues. The CDR3 DNA sequence: TGTGCCTGGAGCCCAGGCACCCAAGAGACCCAGTACTTC. Protein: CAWSPGTQETQYF.

This clonotype was observed many times. This CDR3 reads CASSQDLGETSGTDTQYF. CDR3 sequence (DNA): TGTGCCAGCAGCCAAGATTTGGGGGAAACGTCCGGCACAGATACGCAGTATTTT. The rearrangement links TRBV3-1 to TRBJ2-3; either TRBD1 or TRBD2 may supply D (5 bases each). CDR3 length: 18 residues. From germline, CDR1 is LGHDT and CDR2 YNNKEL (reference sequence). V dropped 0 bases and J dropped 1 base, with 17 bases sitting between them.

This chain connects TRBV3-1 to TRBJ2-2; D gene uncertain. The CDR3 runs 17 residues. V was shortened by 4 bases and J by 2 bases, with 17 bases between the two germline ends. Germline loops: CDR1 LGHDT, CDR2 YNNKEL (reference sequence). In nucleotides, the CDR3 is TGTGCCAGCAGCCCCCGACACAGTTTCCGTAACACCGGGGAGCTGTTTTTT. It encodes CASSPRHSFRNTGELFF.

This clonotype has ten or more counts. This rearrangement joins TRBV5-1 to TRBJ2-1; D is perhaps TRBD1 (6 bases). From germline, CDR1 is SGHRS and CDR2 YFSETQ. The CDR3 runs to 14 residues. Trimming left V 5 bases short and J 5 bases short, with 14 bases between. The CDR3 sequence: CASRPTGLDNEQFF. The CDR3 DNA is TGCGCCAGCAGACCGACAGGTTTGGACAATGAGCAGTTCTTC.

This clonotype came up a few times. V gene TRBV10-3 combines with J gene TRBJ2-5, with TRBD1 identical over 8 bases. The J call may be in error: the DNA end matches TRBJ2-1 better. CDR3 length: 16 amino acids. Per germline, CDR1 ENHRY and CDR2 SYGVKD. CDR3 sequence reads: CAIKAPGGQAGNEQFF. CDR3 sequence (DNA): TGTGCCATCAAAGCCCCAGGGGGACAGGCGGGTAATGAGCAGTTCTTC.

The rearrangement joins TRBV28 to TRBJ2-2; 8 bases agree with TRBD1. With V trimmed by 2 bases and J by 1 base, 6 bases remained unmatched. The germline gives CDR1 MDHEN, CDR2 SYDVKM. This CDR3 comprises 17 residues. DNA of the CDR3: TGTGCCAGCAGTTTAATCCTCGGGACAGGGAACACCGGGGAGCTGTTTTTT. It translates to CASSLILGTGNTGELFF.

The chain recombines TRBV7-2 with TRBJ2-7; D is possibly TRBD2 (6 bases). The CDR3 length is 14 residues. Germline V gene lookup returns CDR1 SGHTA and CDR2 FQGNSA. V was trimmed by 6 bases and J by 3 bases, leaving 15 bases between them. The CDR3 spells CASRAGLALYEQYF. DNA of the CDR3: TGTGCCAGCAGGGCGGGGCTAGCTCTCTACGAGCAGTACTTC.

In the case of this clonotype: Germline is not matched at one junction end, which may reflect a read error. This rearrangement joins TRBV4-1 to TRBJ2-2, with D possibly TRBD2 on 5 matching bases. This CDR3 contains 17 residues. Germline loops: CDR1 MGHRA, CDR2 YSYEKL. The CDR3 sequence: CASSPEPGPESAGELSF. The DNA of the CDR3 is TGCGCCAGCAGCCCGGAACCGGGCCCGGAAAGCGCCGGGGAGCTGTCTTTT.

The rearrangement uses TRBV14 and TRBJ2-7; the D gene is possibly TRBD1 (5 bases). V lost 6 bases to trimming and J lost 0 bases, with 12 bases between them. This CDR3 has 14 residues. Germline assignment: CDR1 SGHDN and CDR2 FVKESK. The CDR3 DNA reads as TGTGCCAGCAGGAAGGACATCACCTCCTACGAGCAGTACTTC. It specifies CASRKDITSYEQYF.

This clonotype was observed a handful of times. The chain combines TRBV5-1 with TRBJ1-2; 12 bases are a match to TRBD1. Germline values: CDR1 SGHRS, CDR2 YFSETQ. The CDR3 is made up of 17 amino acids. Losses at the gene ends were 4 bases for V and 6 bases for J; bases not matched to a gene: 13. CDR3 coding DNA: TGCGCCAGCAGCCTAAGTCCGGGACAGGGGGCGTCACATGGCTACACCTTC. Its protein product is CASSLSPGQGASHGYTF.

The V and J genes are TRBV4-2 and TRBJ2-2; D may be TRBD1 (6 bases). The germline V gene has CDR1 LGHNA and CDR2 YNFKEQ. The CDR3 has 15 residues. Trimming removed 3 bases from V and 4 bases from J, with 12 bases in between. The CDR3: CASSHRGRGTGELFF. The DNA of the CDR3 is TGTGCCAGCAGCCATAGAGGCAGGGGCACCGGGGAGCTGTTTTTT.

With respect to this clonotype: One end of the junction is discordant with germline, which a read error may explain. The rearrangement links TRBV2 to TRBJ2-1, with TRBD2 matching over 8 bases. The CDR3 runs 13 residues. Looked up from germline, CDR1 is SNHLY and CDR2 is FYNNEI. The CDR3 DNA reads as TGTGCCAGTACTAGCGGTGCCTACAATCAGCAGTTCTTC. Protein product: CASTSGAYNQQFF.

The chain recombines TRBV6-2 or TRBV6-3 with TRBJ2-2; D is possibly TRBD2 (5 bases). The CDR3 covers 14 residues. Germline values: CDR1 MNHEY, CDR2 SVGEGT. V was clipped by 5 bases and J by 13 bases, with 20 bases between them. The CDR3 is CASSPIGFPRGLFF. As DNA, the CDR3 is TGTGCCAGCAGTCCTATTGGGTTCCCCCGGGGGCTGTTTTTT.

V gene TRBV5-1 combines with J gene TRBJ2-2, with D tentatively TRBD2 (6 bases). Trimming removed 4 bases at V and 3 bases at J, with 16 bases between. CDR1 is SGHRS and CDR2 is YFSETQ in the germline V gene. The CDR3 extends over 16 amino acids. Here the CDR3 DNA reads TGCGCCAGCAGCCCACCGGGGGTGCGGGACACCGGGGAGCTGTTTTTT. It translates to CASSPPGVRDTGELFF.

A few counts support this clonotype. This sequence joins TRBV2 and TRBJ2-5; D uncertain. The CDR3 covers 14 residues. Germline V CDR1 and CDR2: SNHLY, FYNNEI. V lost 7 bases and J lost 1, with 13 bases in between. The CDR3 DNA follows: TGTGCCAGCATCGCCGAAAGGGCCCAAGAGACCCAGTACTTC. Residues: CASIAERAQETQYF. The full variable domain, in which reference TRBV2 and TRBJ2-5 provide the parts outside the CDR3, is EPEVTQTPSHQVTQMGQEVILRCVPISNHLYFYWYRQILGQKVEFLVSFYNNEISEKSEIFDDQFSVERPDGSNFTLKIRSTKLEDSAMYFCASIAERAQETQYFGPGTRLLVL.

This clonotype was recorded a few times. V gene TRBV4-2 combines with J gene TRBJ1-4, with a possible D match to TRBD1 (5 bases). Germline assignment: CDR1 LGHNA and CDR2 YNFKEQ. The CDR3 length is 16 residues. Trimming took 3 bases from V and 8 from J, leaving 19 bases between them. The CDR3 DNA sequence: TGTGCCAGCAGCCACGCCGGTCAGGGCCCTGAGGAAAAACTGTTTTTT. Its translation is CASSHAGQGPEEKLFF.